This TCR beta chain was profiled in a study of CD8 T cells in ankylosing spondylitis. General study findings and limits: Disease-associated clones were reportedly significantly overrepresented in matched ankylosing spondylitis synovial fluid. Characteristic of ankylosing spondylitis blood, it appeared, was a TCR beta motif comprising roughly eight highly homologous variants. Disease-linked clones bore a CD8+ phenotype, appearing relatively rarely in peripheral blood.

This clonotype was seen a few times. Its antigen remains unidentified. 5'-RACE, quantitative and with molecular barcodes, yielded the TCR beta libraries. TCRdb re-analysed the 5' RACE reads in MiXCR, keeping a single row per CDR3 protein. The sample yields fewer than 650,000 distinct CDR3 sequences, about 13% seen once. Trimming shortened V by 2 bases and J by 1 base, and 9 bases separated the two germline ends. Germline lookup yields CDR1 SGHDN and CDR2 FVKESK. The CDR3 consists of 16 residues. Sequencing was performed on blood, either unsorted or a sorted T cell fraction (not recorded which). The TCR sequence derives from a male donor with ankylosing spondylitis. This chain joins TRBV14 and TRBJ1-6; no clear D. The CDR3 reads CASSQSLGSYNSPLHF. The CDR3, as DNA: TGTGCCAGCAGCCAAAGTCTCGGTTCCTATAATTCACCCCTCCACTTT.